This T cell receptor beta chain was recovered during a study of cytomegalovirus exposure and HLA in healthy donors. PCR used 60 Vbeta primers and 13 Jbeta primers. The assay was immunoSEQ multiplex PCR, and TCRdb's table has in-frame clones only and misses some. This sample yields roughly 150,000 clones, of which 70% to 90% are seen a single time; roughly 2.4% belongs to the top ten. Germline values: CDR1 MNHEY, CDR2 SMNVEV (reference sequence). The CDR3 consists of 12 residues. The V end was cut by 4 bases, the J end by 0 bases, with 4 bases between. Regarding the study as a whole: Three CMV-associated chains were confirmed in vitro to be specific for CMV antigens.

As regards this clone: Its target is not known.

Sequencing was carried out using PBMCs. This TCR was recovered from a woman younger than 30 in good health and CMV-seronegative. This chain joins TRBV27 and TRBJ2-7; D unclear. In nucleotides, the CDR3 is TGTGCCAGCAGTTCTCTCTCCTACGAGCAGTACTTC. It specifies CASSSLSYEQYF.